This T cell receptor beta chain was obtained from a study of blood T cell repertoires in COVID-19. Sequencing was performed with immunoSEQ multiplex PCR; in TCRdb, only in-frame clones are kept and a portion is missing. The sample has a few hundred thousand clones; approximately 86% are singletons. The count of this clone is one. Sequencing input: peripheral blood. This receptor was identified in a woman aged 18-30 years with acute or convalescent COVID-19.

The CDR3 nucleotides are TGCGCCAGCCAGGGACAGGGGGCAGGGAACACTGAAGCTTTCTTT. Its protein product is CASQGQGAGNTEAFF. The chain uses TRBV10-1 and TRBJ1-1; 12 bases are a match to TRBD1. Germline values: CDR1 WNHNN, CDR2 SYGVQD (reference sequence). The CDR3 consists of 15 residues. V lost 8 bases, J lost 1 base, and 5 bases stayed unmatched.